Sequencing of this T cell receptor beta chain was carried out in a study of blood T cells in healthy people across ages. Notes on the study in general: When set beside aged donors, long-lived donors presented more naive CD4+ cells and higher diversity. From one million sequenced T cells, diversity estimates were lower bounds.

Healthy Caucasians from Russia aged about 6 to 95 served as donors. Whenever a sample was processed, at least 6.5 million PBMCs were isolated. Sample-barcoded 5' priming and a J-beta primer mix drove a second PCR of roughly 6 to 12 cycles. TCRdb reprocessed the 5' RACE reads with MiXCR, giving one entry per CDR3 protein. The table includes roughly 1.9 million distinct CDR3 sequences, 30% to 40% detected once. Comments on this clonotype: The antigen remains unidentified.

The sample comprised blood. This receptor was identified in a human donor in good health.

The CDR3 sequence: CSARKPLGTSTDTQYF. CDR3 in DNA: TGCAGTGCTAGAAAGCCCCTGGGGACTAGCACAGATACGCAGTATTTT. The chain employs TRBV20-1 and TRBJ2-3, with D possibly TRBD2 on 6 matching bases. Germline V gene data show CDR1 as DFQATT and CDR2 as SNEGSKA (reference sequence). V was shortened by 2 bases and J by 0 bases, with 15 bases between the two germline ends. The CDR3 spans 16 residues.